This paragraph reports one T cell receptor beta chain. Its antigen is currently unknown. The sample is drawn from a study of Ad26.COV2.S vaccination and SARS-CoV-2 variants. Sequencing was performed with immunoSEQ multiplex PCR; in TCRdb, only in-frame clones are kept and a portion is missing. The table lists 200,000 to 250,000 clones, 85% to 90% of them singletons. The CDR3 length is 15 residues. CDR1 SGHRS and CDR2 YFSETQ come from the germline V gene. V lost 4 bases, J lost 0 bases, and 8 bases lay in between. Specified treatment: around 19 received Ad26.COV2.S at low or high dose, single or two shots; about 5 received placebo; per-sample allocation not given. Samples came from day 63 after the first vaccine or placebo injection. Study-wide results and limits: Vaccine recipients had higher spike-specific TCR breadth than placebo recipients. Substantial response breadth was reportedly seen for spike-specific CD8+ and CD4+ T cells after vaccination. Measurement of non-spike TCR breadth gave similar results in vaccine and placebo recipients.

The chain has TRBV5-1 and TRBJ1-6; tentative D call: TRBD1 (5 bases). The origin of this receptor is a person between 18 and 59 years old who received the Ad26.COV2.S COVID-19 vaccine or a placebo. The sample in question was peripheral blood, obtained in a trial of Ad26.COV2.S vaccine versus placebo. The CDR3 here is CASSPGGSYNSPLHF. In DNA, the CDR3 is TGCGCCAGCAGCCCGGGGGGCTCCTATAATTCACCCCTCCACTTT.